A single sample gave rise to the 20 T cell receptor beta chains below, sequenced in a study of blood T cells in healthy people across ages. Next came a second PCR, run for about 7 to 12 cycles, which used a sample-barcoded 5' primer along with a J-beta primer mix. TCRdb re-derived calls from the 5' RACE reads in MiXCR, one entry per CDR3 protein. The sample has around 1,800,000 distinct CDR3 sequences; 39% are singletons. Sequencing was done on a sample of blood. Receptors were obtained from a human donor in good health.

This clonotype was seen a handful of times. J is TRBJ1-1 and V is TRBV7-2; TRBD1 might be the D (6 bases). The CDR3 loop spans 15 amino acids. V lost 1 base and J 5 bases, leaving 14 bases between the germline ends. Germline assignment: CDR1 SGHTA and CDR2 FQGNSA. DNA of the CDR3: TGTGCCAGCAGCTTAGTCTACGGGGGCGGGACTGAAGCTTTCTTT. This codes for CASSLVYGGGTEAFF.

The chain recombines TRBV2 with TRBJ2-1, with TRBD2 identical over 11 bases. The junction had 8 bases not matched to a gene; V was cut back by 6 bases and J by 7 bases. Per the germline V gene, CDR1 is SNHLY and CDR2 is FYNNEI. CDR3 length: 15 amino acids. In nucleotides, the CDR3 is TGTGCCAGCAGCCTGACTAGCGGGGCGGCGAATGAGCAGTTCTTC. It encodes CASSLTSGAANEQFF.

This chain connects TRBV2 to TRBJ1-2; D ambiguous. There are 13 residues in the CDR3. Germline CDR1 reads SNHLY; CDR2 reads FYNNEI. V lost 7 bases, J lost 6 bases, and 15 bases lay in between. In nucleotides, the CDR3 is TGTGCCAGCACCATACAGCTTCCCGATGGCTACACCTTC. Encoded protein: CASTIQLPDGYTF.

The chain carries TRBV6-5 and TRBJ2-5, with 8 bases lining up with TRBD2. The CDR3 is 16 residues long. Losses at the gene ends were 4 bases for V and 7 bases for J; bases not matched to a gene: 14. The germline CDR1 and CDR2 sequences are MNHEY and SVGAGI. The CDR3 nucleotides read TGTGCCAGCAGTTCTTCCCGCGGGGGGCGCCGGGGGACCCAGTACTTC. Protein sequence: CASSSSRGGRRGTQYF.

The CDR3 region is CASSQGWADTSNTEAFF. CDR3 DNA sequence: TGCGCCAGCAGCCAAGGATGGGCGGATACGTCGAACACTGAAGCTTTCTTT. This chain joins TRBV4-1 and TRBJ1-1; D not certain. Germline CDR1 is MGHRA and CDR2 is YSYEKL. Trimming left V 1 base short and J 1 base short, with 16 bases between. This CDR3 spans 17 amino acids.

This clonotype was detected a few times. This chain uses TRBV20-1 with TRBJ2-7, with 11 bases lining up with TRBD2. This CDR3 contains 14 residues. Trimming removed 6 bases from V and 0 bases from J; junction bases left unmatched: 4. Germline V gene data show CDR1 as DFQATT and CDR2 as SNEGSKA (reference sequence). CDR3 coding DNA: TGCAGTGCCAGAACTAGCGGGAGCTCCTACGAGCAGTACTTC. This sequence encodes CSARTSGSSYEQYF.

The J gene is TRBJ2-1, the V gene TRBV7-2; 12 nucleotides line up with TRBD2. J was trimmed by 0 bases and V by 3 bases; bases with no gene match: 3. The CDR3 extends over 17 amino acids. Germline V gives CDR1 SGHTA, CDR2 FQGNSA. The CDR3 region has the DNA TGTGCCAGCAGCTTTACTAGCGGGGGGTTCTCCTACAATGAGCAGTTCTTC. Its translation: CASSFTSGGFSYNEQFF.

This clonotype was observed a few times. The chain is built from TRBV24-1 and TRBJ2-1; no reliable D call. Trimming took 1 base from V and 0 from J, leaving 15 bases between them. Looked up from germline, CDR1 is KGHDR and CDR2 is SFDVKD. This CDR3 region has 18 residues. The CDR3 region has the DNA TGTGCCACCAGTGATTTAGTAGGCGGAAAAACCTCCTACAATGAGCAGTTCTTC. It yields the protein CATSDLVGGKTSYNEQFF.

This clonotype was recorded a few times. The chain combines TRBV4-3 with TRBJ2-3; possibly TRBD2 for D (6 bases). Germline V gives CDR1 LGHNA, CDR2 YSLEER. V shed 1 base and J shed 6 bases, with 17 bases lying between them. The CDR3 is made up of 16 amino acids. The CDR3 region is CASSQVFGTPGDTQYF. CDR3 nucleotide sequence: TGCGCCAGCAGCCAAGTATTCGGGACTCCCGGGGATACGCAGTATTTT.

The CDR3 region has the DNA TGTGCCAGCAGCCCCCGATCGATTTACGAGCAGTACTTC. It yields the protein CASSPRSIYEQYF. V gene TRBV27 combines with J gene TRBJ2-7; D remains ambiguous. Trimming stripped 6 bases from V and 4 bases from J, with 13 bases between. The germline gives CDR1 MNHEY, CDR2 SMNVEV (reference sequence). The length of the CDR3 is 13 residues.

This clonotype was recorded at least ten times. In DNA form, the CDR3 reads TGCGCCAGCAGCCCTATAGCGGGACGAGCACAGCAGTACTTC. It yields the protein CASSPIAGRAQQYF. This chain joins TRBV4-3 and TRBJ2-5, with 8 bases that match TRBD2. The CDR3 is 14 residues long. The trim removed 4 bases at V and 11 bases at J, leaving 12 bases unmatched. Germline assignment: CDR1 LGHNA and CDR2 YSLEER.

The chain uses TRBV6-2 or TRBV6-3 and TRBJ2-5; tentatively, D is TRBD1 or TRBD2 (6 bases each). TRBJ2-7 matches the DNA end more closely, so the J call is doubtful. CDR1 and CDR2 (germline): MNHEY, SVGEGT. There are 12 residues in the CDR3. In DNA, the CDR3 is TGTGCCACGGGGGCAGACCCCTACGAGCAGTACTTC. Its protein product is CATGADPYEQYF.

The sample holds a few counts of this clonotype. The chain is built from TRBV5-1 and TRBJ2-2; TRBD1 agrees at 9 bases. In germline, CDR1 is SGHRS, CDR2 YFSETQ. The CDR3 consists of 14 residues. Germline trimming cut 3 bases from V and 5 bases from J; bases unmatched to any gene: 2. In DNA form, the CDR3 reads TGCGCCAGCAGCTGGGGACAGGGTACCGGGGAGCTGTTTTTT. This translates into CASSWGQGTGELFF.

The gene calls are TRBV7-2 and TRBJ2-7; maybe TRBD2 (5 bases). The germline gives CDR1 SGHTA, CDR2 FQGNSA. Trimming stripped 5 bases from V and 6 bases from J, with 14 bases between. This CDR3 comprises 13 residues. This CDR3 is CASSPLLGTEQYF. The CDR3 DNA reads TGTGCCAGCAGCCCATTACTAGGTACCGAGCAGTACTTC.

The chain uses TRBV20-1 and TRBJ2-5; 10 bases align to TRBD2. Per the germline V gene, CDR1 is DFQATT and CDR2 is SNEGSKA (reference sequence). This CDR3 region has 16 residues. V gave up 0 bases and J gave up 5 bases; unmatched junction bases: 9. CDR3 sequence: CSAREGSAGGRETQYF. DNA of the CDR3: TGCAGTGCTAGAGAAGGTTCAGCGGGGGGGCGGGAGACCCAGTACTTC.

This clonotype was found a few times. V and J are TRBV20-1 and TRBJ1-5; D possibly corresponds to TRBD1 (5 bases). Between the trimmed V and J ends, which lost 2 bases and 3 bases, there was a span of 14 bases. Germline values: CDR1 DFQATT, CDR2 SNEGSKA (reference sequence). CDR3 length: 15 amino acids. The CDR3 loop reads CSARTPGRYNQPQHF. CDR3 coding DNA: TGCAGTGCTAGAACACCGGGACGGTACAATCAGCCCCAGCATTTT.

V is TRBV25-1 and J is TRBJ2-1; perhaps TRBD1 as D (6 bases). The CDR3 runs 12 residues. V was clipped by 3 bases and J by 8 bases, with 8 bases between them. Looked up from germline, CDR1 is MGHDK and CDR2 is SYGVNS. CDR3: CASSDRGDEQFF. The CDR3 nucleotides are TGTGCCAGCAGTGACAGGGGCGATGAGCAGTTCTTC.

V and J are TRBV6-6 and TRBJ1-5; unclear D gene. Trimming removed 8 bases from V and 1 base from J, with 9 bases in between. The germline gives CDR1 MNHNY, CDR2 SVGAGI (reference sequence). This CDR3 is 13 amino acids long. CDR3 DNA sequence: TGTGCCAGCGCCGCGGGGAGCAATCAGCCCCAGCATTTT. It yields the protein CASAAGSNQPQHF.

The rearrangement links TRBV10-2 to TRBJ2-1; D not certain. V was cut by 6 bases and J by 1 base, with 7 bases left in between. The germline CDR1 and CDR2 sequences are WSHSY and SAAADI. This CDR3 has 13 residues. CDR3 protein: CASRDASYNEQFF. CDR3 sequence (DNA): TGCGCCAGCAGGGACGCGTCCTACAATGAGCAGTTCTTC.

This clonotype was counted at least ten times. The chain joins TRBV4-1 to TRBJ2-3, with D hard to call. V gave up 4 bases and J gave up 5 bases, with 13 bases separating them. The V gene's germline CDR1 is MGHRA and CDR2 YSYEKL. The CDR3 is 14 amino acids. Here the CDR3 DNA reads TGCGCCAGCAGCCCGGGCCCTACGGAAGATACGCAGTATTTT. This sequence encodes CASSPGPTEDTQYF.